Listed here is a single TCR beta chain. Its antigen is unidentified. Sequencing targeted expressed TCRB transcripts, as all isolated RNA had been reverse transcribed. Sequencing produced, on average, around 980,000 reads for the stem cell-like memory T cell samples. Some clones are missing from TCRdb's copy, which holds only in-frame ones; the method was immunoSEQ multiplex PCR. The data contain approximately 58,000 clones, around 60% of them singletons. CDR1 is GTSNPN, CDR2 SVGIG, per germline (reference sequence). The CDR3 is made up of 12 amino acids. The V end lost 4 bases, the J end lost 5 bases, and 9 bases lay between the germline ends. CD45RO/CCR7/CD25/CD127/CD95/CD27 sorting isolated CD4+ naive, central memory, regulatory and stem cell-like memory cells. This entry belongs to a study of beta chain features in type 1 diabetes. The study, taken as a whole, reports: Naive, central memory and Treg TCRB repertoires appeared more alike in patients than in healthy donors. TCRB CDR3s were moderately but significantly shorter in Type 1 diabetes patients in all four CD4+ subsets.

Sequencing used stem cell memory CD4+ T cells from blood. This sequence originates from a woman aged 25 to 39 with type 1 diabetes. The chain joins TRBV30 to TRBJ2-4; weak D call: TRBD1 (5 bases). Here the CDR3 reads CAWNVRENIQYF. The DNA for the CDR3 is TGTGCCTGGAACGTCAGGGAAAACATTCAGTACTTC.